The rows below give T cell receptor beta chains drawn from one sample of a study of chemoradiotherapy in HPV16-positive cancers. Sequenced by immunoSEQ multiplex PCR; TCRdb stores in-frame clones only, minus some. The sample lists roughly 30,000 clones; around 92% were seen once. The material sequenced was blood, taken from a patient who underwent chemoradiotherapy. The receptors stem from a human donor with HPV-associated anogenital cancer. CDR3s include the opening cysteine and the closing phenylalanine or tryptophan. D genes are given only for firm matches. Size is omitted from some rows. Given values are once, few, many or a class for expanded clones.

NA,TRBD2,TRBJ2-7,TRBV13,TGTGCCAGCAGCTTAGGACGACTAGCGGGGCGCGAGCAGTACTTC,CASSLGRLAGREQYF
NA,NA,TRBJ2-7,TRBV27,TGTGCCAGCAGTTTAAGTGGGGGGACCTACGAGCAGTACTTC,CASSLSGGTYEQYF
NA,TRBD1,TRBJ2-7,TRBV7-6,TGTGCCAGCAGCTTACCGGGACAGGGGACTTACGAGCAGTACTTC,CASSLPGQGTYEQYF
NA,NA,TRBJ1-2,TRBV5-1,TGCGCCAGCAGCTACGTTCCGGGGGCGGACTATGGCTACACCTTC,CASSYVPGADYGYTF
NA,TRBD2,TRBJ2-5,TRBV7-7,TGTGCTAGCAGCTCTACGACTAGCGGGGGGGAGACCCAGTACTTC,CASSSTTSGGETQYF
NA,NA,TRBJ2-3,TRBV29-1,TGCAGCGTTGTACGGGGGGCGGGAACAGATACGCAGTATTTT,CSVVRGAGTDTQYF
NA,TRBD1,TRBJ1-3,TRBV11-3,TGTGCCAGCAGCGATTCCAAGGGGGCTCTTGGAAACACCATATATTTT,CASSDSKGALGNTIYF
NA,NA,TRBJ2-3,TRBV18,TGTGCCAGCTCACCGGGCACAGATACGCAGTATTTT,CASSPGTDTQYF
NA,NA,TRBJ2-7,TRBV7-9,TGTGCCAGCAGCTTGAGCGTCGAGCAGTACTTC,CASSLSVEQYF
once,NA,TRBJ2-7,TRBV7-9,TGTGCCAGCACCAACGAAGGGAACGAGCAGTACTTC,CASTNEGNEQYF
NA,TRBD1,TRBJ1-4,TRBV5-1,TGCGCCAGCAGCACCTACGGGACAGGAGCAAATGAAAAACTGTTTTTT,CASSTYGTGANEKLFF
NA,TRBD2,TRBJ2-1,TRBV19,TGTGCCAGTAGTCTGGGACTAGTTTACTACAATGAGCAGTTCTTC,CASSLGLVYYNEQFF
NA,TRBD1,TRBJ2-7,TRBV25-1,TGTGCCAGCAGTGGATGGACAGGGGGCGGAGAGCAGTACTTC,CASSGWTGGGEQYF
NA,NA,TRBJ2-1,TRBV5-1,TGCGCCAGCAGCTCCGCCTGGATGTTGAATGAGCAGTTCTTC,CASSSAWMLNEQFF
NA,TRBD2,TRBJ2-5,TRBV4-1,TGCGCCAGCAGCCAAGAGCCGGGGGCTAGCGGGGTCCTATCTCGGGAGACCCAGTACTTC,CASSQEPGASGVLSRETQYF
NA,TRBD1,TRBJ2-5,TRBV10-3,TGTGCCATCAGTGGGGACAGCCAAGAGACCCAGTACTTC,CAISGDSQETQYF
NA,NA,TRBJ2-2,TRBV19,TGTGCCAGTAGTATGTTTGGGGGCGCGAACACCGGGGAGCTGTTTTTT,CASSMFGGANTGELFF
few,NA,TRBJ2-7,TRBV4-3,TGCGCCAGCAGCCAAGTGTATGGGGCTGGCTACGAGCAGTACTTC,CASSQVYGAGYEQYF
NA,NA,TRBJ1-1,TRBV9,TGTGCCAGCAGCCGGGAACAAAAGAACACTGAAGCTTTCTTT,CASSREQKNTEAFF
NA,NA,TRBJ1-1,TRBV11-2,TGTGCCAGCAGCTTTAAAATCGGCAGGCTGAACACTGAAGCTTTCTTT,CASSFKIGRLNTEAFF
NA,NA,TRBJ1-5,TRBV4-1,TGCGCCAGCAGCCCAAGTGGCGGTAGCAATCAGCCCCAGCATTTT,CASSPSGGSNQPQHF
NA,TRBD1,TRBJ1-3,TRBV14,TGTGCCAGCAGCCAAGCCGCGACAGGGCTCAACACCATATATTTT,CASSQAATGLNTIYF
NA,TRBD1,TRBJ2-3,TRBV27,TGTGCCAGCAGTTCACAGGGGGGTACAGATACGCAGTATTTT,CASSSQGGTDTQYF
NA,NA,TRBJ1-3,TRBV5-6,TGTGCCAGCAGCCGCCGCGGGGGTATGGGGGGAAACACCATATATTTT,CASSRRGGMGGNTIYF
NA,NA,TRBJ2-1,TRBV11-2,TGTGCCAGCAGCTTATCCGTTGGGCAGTTCTTC,CASSLSVGQFF
NA,TRBD2,TRBJ2-1,TRBV7-3,TGTGCCAGCAGCTGGACTAGCGGGGGGTTCAATGAGCAGTTCTTC,CASSWTSGGFNEQFF
NA,TRBD1,TRBJ1-3,TRBV9,TGTGCCAGCAGCCTCCGGGACAGGGGGACAAACACCATATATTTT,CASSLRDRGTNTIYF
NA,NA,TRBJ1-6,TRBV7-2,TGTGCCAGCAGTCGAGACAGTCGGAGTTCACCCCTCCACTTT,CASSRDSRSSPLHF
few,TRBD1,TRBJ1-6,TRBV30,TGTGCCTGGAGTGTCGACGGAGGCTCAGGGGGTTCACCCCTCCACTTT,CAWSVDGGSGGSPLHF
NA,TRBD1,TRBJ1-3,TRBV29-1,TGCAGCGTCGCTACCGACAGGGTCGCTGGAAACACCATATATTTT,CSVATDRVAGNTIYF
NA,NA,TRBJ1-4,TRBV6-5,TGTGCCAGCAGCCGTACGCCGAAGGAAAAACTGTTTTTT,CASSRTPKEKLFF
NA,NA,TRBJ1-3,TRBV7-9,TGTGCCACTACCCCATCAGGGAGAGGAAACACCATATATTTT,CATTPSGRGNTIYF
NA,NA,TRBJ1-3,TRBV6-6,TGTGCCAGCACCTACGAATCTGGAAACACCATATATTTT,CASTYESGNTIYF
once,NA,TRBJ2-1,TRBV21-1,TGTGCCAGCAGCACCCCCGGGACAGACATAGATCGAGAGCAGTTCTTC,CASSTPGTDIDREQFF
NA,TRBD1,TRBJ1-1,TRBV25-1,TGTGCCAGCGGAGAAGAGTCCGGGACAGTGAACACTGAAGCTTTCTTT,CASGEESGTVNTEAFF
NA,NA,TRBJ1-6,TRBV27,TGTGCCAGCAGTCCTCGCTTTAATTCACCCCTCCACTTT,CASSPRFNSPLHF
NA,NA,TRBJ2-3,TRBV21-1,TGTGCCAGCAGCTCCCGCACGCCGTCAGATACGCAGTATTTT,CASSSRTPSDTQYF
NA,TRBD1,TRBJ2-7,TRBV27,TGTGCCAGCAGTTTATCCATAGACAGGGAAGTTCCCTACGAGCAGTACTTC,CASSLSIDREVPYEQYF
NA,TRBD1,TRBJ1-2,TRBV29-1,TGCAGCGCGGGAAAACGACAGGGTGGGAATTCGTATGGCTACACCTTC,CSAGKRQGGNSYGYTF
NA,TRBD2,TRBJ2-7,TRBV7-2,TGTGCCAGCAGCTTGATTAGCGGGGGGGCTTACGAGCAGTACTTC,CASSLISGGAYEQYF
NA,TRBD2,TRBJ2-3,TRBV4-1,TGCGCCAGCAGCCAAGATTTCTTAACTAGCGGGGGAGGTGATACGCAGTATTTT,CASSQDFLTSGGGDTQYF
NA,TRBD1,TRBJ1-2,TRBV5-8,TGTGCCAGCAGGCGGGACAGGGTTGGGTATGGCTACACCTTC,CASRRDRVGYGYTF
NA,NA,TRBJ2-7,TRBV11-2,TGTGCCAGCAGCTTTTCACAGGGTACCTCCTACGAGCAGTACTTC,CASSFSQGTSYEQYF
NA,NA,TRBJ2-7,TRBV5-1,TGCGCCAGCAGCTTCGGGAGTCTGCAGGGCATCTACGAGCAGTACTTC,CASSFGSLQGIYEQYF
NA,NA,TRBJ2-2,TRBV5-8,TGTGCCAGCAGCTTGGGAGTAGGAACCGGGGAGCTGTTTTTT,CASSLGVGTGELFF
NA,NA,TRBJ2-3,TRBV6-6,TGTGCCAGCAGCGGACAGTTGAGGGGTCCAGATACGCAGTATTTT,CASSGQLRGPDTQYF